This passage covers 3 T cell receptor beta chains from one sample sequenced in a study of T-cell reconstitution after alpha-beta-depleted transplantation in children. Preparation of the TCRbeta library used unique molecular identifiers. TCRdb called the PCR reads again in MiXCR, with one record for every CDR3 protein. This sample has 120,000 or so distinct CDR3 sequences, with 10% found just once. The sample consisted of PBMCs from the stem cell graft donor, taken from the stem cell graft. These receptors all come from a human donor who donated a stem cell graft to a child with acute lymphoblastic leukemia.

This clonotype was observed many times. The rearrangement links TRBV7-2 to TRBJ2-7, with a tentative D call TRBD1 (5 bases). CDR3 size: 14 residues. Trimming took off 3 bases at V and 5 bases at J, with 14 bases between the two ends. The germline V gene has CDR1 SGHTA and CDR2 FQGNSA. The CDR3 coding sequence is TGTGCCAGCAGCTTTGATAGGGGTGTTGACGAGCAGTACTTC. Translation: CASSFDRGVDEQYF.

This clonotype occurred many times. This chain links TRBV12-3 or TRBV12-4 with TRBJ1-1; no reliable D call. The V end lost 6 bases, the J end lost 1 base, and 6 bases lay between the germline ends. The CDR3 is 12 residues long. DNA for the CDR3: TGTGCCAGCAGCAATAAGAACACTGAAGCTTTCTTT. This sequence encodes CASSNKNTEAFF.

This clonotype has a count of ten or more. The genes are TRBV20-1 and TRBJ2-5, with a tentative D call TRBD2 (7 bases). The V end was cut by 0 bases, the J end by 5 bases, with 13 bases between. Germline CDR1 DFQATT, CDR2 SNEGSKA (reference sequence). This CDR3 region has 14 residues. The CDR3: CSARDPGGAETQYF. DNA for the CDR3: TGCAGTGCTAGAGATCCGGGGGGCGCTGAGACCCAGTACTTC.